This record covers a single T cell receptor (beta chain). Antigen: not known. The sample belongs to a study of Ad26.COV2.S vaccination and SARS-CoV-2 variants. At the level of the study: Within the COV1001 Ad26.COV2.S trial arm, the donor was enrolled. Regarding the study as a whole: Spike-specific TCR breadth was greater in vaccine than placebo recipients.

Germline CDR1 reads SEHNR; CDR2 reads FQNEAQ (reference sequence). This CDR3 comprises 18 residues. With 5 bases removed from V and 6 bases from J, the gap between germline ends came to 26 bases. Profiling relied on immunoSEQ multiplex PCR, and the TCRdb table lists in-frame clones only, not all of them. This sample has around 350,000 clones, with around 84% found just once. Treatment: some 19 received Ad26.COV2.S at low or high dose, single or two shots; five or six received placebo; per-sample allocation not given. Collection of samples fell on day 63 after the first vaccine or placebo injection. The origin of this receptor is a person between 18 and 65 years old who received the Ad26.COV2.S COVID-19 vaccine or a placebo. The sample in question was peripheral blood, obtained in a trial of Ad26.COV2.S vaccine versus placebo. This chain uses TRBV7-9 with TRBJ2-1; the D gene is possibly TRBD2 (6 bases). In nucleotides, the CDR3 is TGTGCCAGCAGCAGCCCGGTGGCTTCCGCGGGGCCCGCCAATGAGCAGTTCTTC. Translated, it gives CASSSPVASAGPANEQFF.